The following is a T cell receptor (beta chain) sequence with its context. The entry originates in a study of blood T cell repertoires in COVID-19. As for the study in general: COVID-19 samples, acute and convalescent, were from the United States, Italy and Spain. The cDNA or gDNA used as material had been derived from T cells, B-cell-depleted T cells, or PBMCs.

CDR1 and CDR2 (germline): MNHEY, SMNVEV (reference sequence). The CDR3 length is 15 residues. Trimming at V came to 2 bases and at J to 0 bases, leaving 3 bases not matched to a gene. Symptom resolution, clearance, or two negative PCRs marked donors in Cohort 3 as recovered. Assay used: immunoSEQ multiplex PCR; TCRdb lists only in-frame clones, some missing. The table lists roughly 370,000 clones, around 87% of them singletons. What was sequenced was PBMCs or T cells enriched from blood (not recorded which). The TCR sequence derives from a woman in her forties or fifties who had recovered from COVID-19. V is TRBV27 and J is TRBJ2-7; TRBD1 matches at 8 bases. The CDR3 spells CASSLQGAASYEQYF. For the CDR3, the DNA is TGTGCCAGCAGTTTACAGGGGGCCGCCTCCTACGAGCAGTACTTC.